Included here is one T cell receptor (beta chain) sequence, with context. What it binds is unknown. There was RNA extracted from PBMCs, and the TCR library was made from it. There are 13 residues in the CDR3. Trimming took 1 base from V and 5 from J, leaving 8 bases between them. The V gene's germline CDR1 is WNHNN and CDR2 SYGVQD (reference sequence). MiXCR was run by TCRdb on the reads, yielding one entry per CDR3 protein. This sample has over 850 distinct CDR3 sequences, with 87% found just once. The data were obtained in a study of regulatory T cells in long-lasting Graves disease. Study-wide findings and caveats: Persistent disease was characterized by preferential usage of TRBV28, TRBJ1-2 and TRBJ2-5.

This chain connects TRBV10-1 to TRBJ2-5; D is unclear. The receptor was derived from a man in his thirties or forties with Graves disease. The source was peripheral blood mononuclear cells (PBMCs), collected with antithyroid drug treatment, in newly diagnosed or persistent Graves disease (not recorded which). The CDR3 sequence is CASSEFVGETQYF. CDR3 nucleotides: TGCGCCAGCAGTGAGTTTGTTGGGGAGACCCAGTACTTC.